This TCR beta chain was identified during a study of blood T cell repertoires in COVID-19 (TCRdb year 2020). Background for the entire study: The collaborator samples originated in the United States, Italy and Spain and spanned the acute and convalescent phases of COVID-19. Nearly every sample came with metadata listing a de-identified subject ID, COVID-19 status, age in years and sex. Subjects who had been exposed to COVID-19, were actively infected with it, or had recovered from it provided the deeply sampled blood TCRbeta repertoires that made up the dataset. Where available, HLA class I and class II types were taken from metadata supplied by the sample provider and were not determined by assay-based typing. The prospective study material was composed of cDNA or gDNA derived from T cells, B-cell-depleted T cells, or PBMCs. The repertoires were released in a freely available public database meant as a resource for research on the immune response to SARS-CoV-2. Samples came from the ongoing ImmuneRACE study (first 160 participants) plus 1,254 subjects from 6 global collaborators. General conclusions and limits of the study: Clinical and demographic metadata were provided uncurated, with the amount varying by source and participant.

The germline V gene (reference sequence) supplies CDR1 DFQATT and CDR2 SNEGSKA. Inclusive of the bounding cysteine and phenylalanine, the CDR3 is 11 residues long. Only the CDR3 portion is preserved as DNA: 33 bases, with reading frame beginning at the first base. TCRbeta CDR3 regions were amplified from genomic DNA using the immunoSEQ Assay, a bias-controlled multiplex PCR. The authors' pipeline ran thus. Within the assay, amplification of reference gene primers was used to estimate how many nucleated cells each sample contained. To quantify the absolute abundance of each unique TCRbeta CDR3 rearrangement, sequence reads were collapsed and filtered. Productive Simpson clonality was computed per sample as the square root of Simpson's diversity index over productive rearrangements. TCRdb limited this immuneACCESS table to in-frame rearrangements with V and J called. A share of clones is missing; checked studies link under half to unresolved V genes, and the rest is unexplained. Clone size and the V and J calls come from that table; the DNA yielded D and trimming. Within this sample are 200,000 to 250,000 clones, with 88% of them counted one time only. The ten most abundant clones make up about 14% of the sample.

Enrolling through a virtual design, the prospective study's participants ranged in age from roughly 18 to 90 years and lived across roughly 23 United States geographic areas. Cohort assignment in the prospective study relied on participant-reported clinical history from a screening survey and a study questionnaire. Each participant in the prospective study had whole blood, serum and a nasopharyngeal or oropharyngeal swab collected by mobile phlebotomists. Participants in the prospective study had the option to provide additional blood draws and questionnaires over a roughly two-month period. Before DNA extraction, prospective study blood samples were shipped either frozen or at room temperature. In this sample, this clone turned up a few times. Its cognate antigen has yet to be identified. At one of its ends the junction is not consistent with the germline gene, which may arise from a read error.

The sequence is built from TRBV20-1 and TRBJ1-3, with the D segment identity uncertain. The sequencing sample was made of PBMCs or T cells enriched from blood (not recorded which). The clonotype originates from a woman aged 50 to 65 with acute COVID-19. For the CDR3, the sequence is CSARAGNTIYF. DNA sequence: TGCAGTGCGAGAGCAGGAAACACCATATATTTT.